A selection of T cell receptor beta chains follows, all from one sample in a study of read filtering for tumor transcriptome and immune sequencing. A single record per CDR3 protein comes from TCRdb applying MiXCR to the reads. The sample includes tens of thousands of distinct CDR3 sequences, approximately 19% of them seen just once. Sequences were obtained from a population of CD138-negative cells sorted from bone marrow. The source of these receptors is a donor older than 35 with multiple myeloma. Both conserved end residues are part of each CDR3. A D gene is named only where the DNA matches it firmly. The size field is filled for only some rows; it gives once, few, many or a size class.

>TRBD1|TRBJ2-7|TRBV12-3/TRBV12-4|many
CASRYRQGATYEQYF
TGTGCCAGCAGATACAGACAGGGGGCAACCTACGAGCAGTACTTC
>.|TRBJ1-2|TRBV5-4|many
CASSLLYDRRGYTF
TGTGCCAGCAGCTTGCTATATGACCGAAGAGGCTACACCTTC
>.|TRBJ2-7|TRBV5-1|.
CASSIRTDTYEQYF
TGCGCCAGCAGTATAAGGACCGATACCTACGAGCAGTACTTC
>TRBD2|TRBJ2-5|TRBV3-1|many
CASSRNLAGGWGTQYF
TGTGCCAGCAGCCGAAATCTAGCGGGGGGCTGGGGGACCCAGTACTTC
>.|TRBJ1-5|TRBV2|.
CASSEGGRRSNQPQHF
TGTGCCAGCAGTGAAGGGGGGAGGAGGAGCAATCAGCCCCAGCATTTT
>TRBD2|TRBJ2-3|TRBV4-1|many
CASRASGNSDTQYF
TGCGCCAGCCGCGCTAGCGGGAATTCAGATACGCAGTATTTT
>.|TRBJ1-3|TRBV29-1|few
CSVIVASGNTIYF
TGCAGCGTTATCGTAGCCTCTGGAAACACCATATATTTT
>.|TRBJ2-1|TRBV24-1|.
CATSSQVGPSLF
TGTGCCACCTCGAGCCAAGTGGGACCGTCGCTCTTC
>TRBD2|TRBJ2-5|TRBV5-1|many
CASTGGELAGGQETQYF
TGCGCCAGCACCGGTGGCGAACTAGCGGGAGGACAAGAGACCCAGTACTTC
>.|TRBJ2-2|TRBV5-1|many
CASSFIAGELFF
TGCGCCAGCAGCTTTATTGCCGGGGAGCTGTTTTTT
>TRBD1|TRBJ1-2|TRBV5-1|many
CASSLETGTAYGYTF
TGCGCCAGCAGCTTGGAGACCGGGACAGCCTATGGCTACACCTTC
>TRBD2|TRBJ2-7|TRBV7-8|.
CASSFGGGRGLAGYEQYF
TGTGCCAGCAGCTTTGGTGGAGGTCGGGGACTAGCTGGCTACGAGCAGTACTTC
>TRBD2|TRBJ2-1|TRBV7-9|many
CASSLEGGLAVYNEQFF
TGTGCCAGCAGCTTAGAGGGTGGTCTAGCGGTTTACAATGAGCAGTTCTTC
>.|TRBJ2-3|TRBV10-3|.
CAISDRDSTDTQYF
TGTGCCATCAGTGACAGGGACAGCACAGATACGCAGTATTTT
>.|TRBJ2-7|TRBV15|many
CATSRAQTTPEQYF
TGTGCCACCAGCAGAGCCCAGACTACTCCCGAGCAGTACTTC
>TRBD1|TRBJ1-1|TRBV5-1|many
CASSFDRGSDTEAFF
TGCGCCAGCAGCTTTGACAGGGGATCGGACACTGAAGCTTTCTTT
>.|TRBJ2-4|TRBV9|many
CASSVAGLARNIQYF
TGTGCCAGCAGCGTAGCGGGACTTGCCAGAAACATTCAGTACTTC
>.|TRBJ2-1|TRBV9|.
CASSVGVKQFF
TGTGCCAGCAGCGTAGGGGTTAAGCAGTTCTTC
>.|TRBJ2-1|TRBV20-1|many
CSAREAEKSYNEQFF
TGCAGTGCTAGAGAGGCGGAGAAGTCCTACAATGAGCAGTTCTTC
>.|TRBJ2-2|TRBV20-1|many
CSARVTGELFF
TGCAGTGCTAGGGTCACCGGGGAGCTGTTTTTT
>TRBD1|TRBJ2-1|TRBV7-9|medium-sized
CASSARQGLNNEQFF
TGTGCCAGCAGCGCCAGACAGGGGCTCAACAATGAGCAGTTCTTC
>.|TRBJ1-2|TRBV6-6|.
CASSYSMAATHYGYTF
TGTGCCAGCAGTTACTCGATGGCCGCTACCCACTATGGCTACACCTTC
>TRBD2|TRBJ2-7|TRBV4-1|many
CASSRPGLAGVYEQYF
TGCGCCAGCAGCCGCCCGGGACTAGCGGGAGTCTACGAGCAGTACTTC
>TRBD2|TRBJ2-1|TRBV5-1|many
CASSPGLASNEQFF
TGCGCCAGCAGCCCCGGACTAGCGTCTAATGAGCAGTTCTTC
>.|TRBJ2-5|TRBV7-3|many
CASSLTGGSQETQYF
TGTGCCAGCAGCTTAACAGGGGGATCCCAAGAGACCCAGTACTTC
>TRBD2|TRBJ2-1|TRBV5-6|many
CASTRRLAPEQFF
TGTGCCAGCACCCGCCGACTAGCCCCTGAGCAGTTCTTC
>.|TRBJ1-5|TRBV6-6|.
CASNYGGERGNQPQHF
TGTGCCAGCAATTACGGAGGGGAGAGAGGCAATCAGCCCCAGCATTTT
>.|TRBJ1-6|TRBV2|many
CASTLAGAPLHF
TGTGCCAGCACTCTTGCTGGGGCACCCCTCCACTTT
>.|TRBJ2-3|TRBV7-8|few
CASSDLASTDTQYF
TGTGCCAGCAGCGATCTAGCGTCCACAGATACGCAGTATTTT
>.|TRBJ2-1|TRBV21-1|many
CANWTSGDVNEQFF
TGTGCCAACTGGACTAGCGGGGATGTTAATGAGCAGTTCTTC
>TRBD1|TRBJ1-5|TRBV24-1|few
CATSDADRGGPQPQHF
TGTGCCACCAGTGATGCGGACAGGGGAGGGCCTCAGCCCCAGCATTTT
>.|TRBJ2-5|TRBV2|many
CASTRRGETQYF
TGTGCCAGCACCAGGAGGGGGGAGACCCAGTACTTC
>.|TRBJ1-1|TRBV9|many
CASSVETNTEAFF
TGTGCCAGCAGCGTAGAGACGAACACTGAAGCTTTCTTT
>.|TRBJ1-5|TRBV23-1|.
CASSPRGGRQPQHF
TGCGCCAGCAGTCCTCGGGGGGGTAGGCAGCCCCAGCATTTT
>TRBD2|TRBJ2-1|TRBV7-7|many
CASSLAVLGLAGPNEQFF
TGTGCTAGCAGCTTAGCTGTCCTTGGACTAGCGGGTCCCAATGAGCAGTTCTTC
>TRBD1|TRBJ2-1|TRBV29-1|many
CSVGTGGVSEQFF
TGCAGCGTGGGGACAGGAGGGGTCAGTGAGCAGTTCTTC
>TRBD2|TRBJ2-3|TRBV7-9|many
CASSRGGLAVDTQYF
TGTGCCAGCAGCCGCGGAGGACTAGCGGTTGATACGCAGTATTTT
>TRBD2|TRBJ2-1|TRBV5-1|medium-sized
CASSAGLDYNEQFF
TGCGCCAGCAGCGCGGGACTAGACTACAATGAGCAGTTCTTC
>.|TRBJ2-2|TRBV20-1|many
CSARKSSEAGELFF
TGCAGTGCTAGGAAATCTAGCGAGGCCGGGGAGCTGTTTTTT
>.|TRBJ1-1|TRBV6-1|many
CASTRDLMNTEAFF
TGTGCCAGCACTAGGGACCTAATGAACACTGAAGCTTTCTTT
>TRBD1|TRBJ2-7|TRBV29-1|many
CSVEDRGYEQYF
TGCAGCGTTGAGGACAGGGGGTACGAGCAGTACTTC
>.|TRBJ2-7|TRBV30|many
CAWSRLLGSSYEQYF
TGTGCCTGGAGTCGACTACTAGGGAGCTCCTACGAGCAGTACTTC
>TRBD1|TRBJ2-7|TRBV6-6|many
CASSYAGTAPYEQYF
TGTGCCAGCAGTTATGCCGGGACAGCACCCTACGAGCAGTACTTC
>.|TRBJ1-2|TRBV7-9|many
CASSLGGGDSNYGYTF
TGTGCCAGCAGCTTAGGGGGAGGAGATAGTAACTATGGCTACACCTTC
>.|TRBJ1-6|TRBV7-9|many
CASSGGRGNSPLHF
TGTGCCAGCAGCGGCGGGCGGGGAAATTCACCCCTCCACTTT
>.|TRBJ2-5|TRBV5-1|many
CASSSPTGHLQETQYF
TGCGCCAGCAGCTCGCCGACGGGACACCTCCAAGAGACCCAGTACTTC
>TRBD1|TRBJ2-2|TRBV5-6|many
CASSWTGVNTGELFF
TGTGCCAGCAGCTGGACAGGGGTCAACACCGGGGAGCTGTTTTTT
>TRBD2|TRBJ2-1|TRBV5-4|.
CASSPKLAEGSNEQFF
TGTGCCAGCAGCCCGAAACTAGCGGAAGGAAGCAATGAGCAGTTCTTC
>.|TRBJ2-5|TRBV2|many
CASSEDDFGTQYF
TGTGCCAGCAGTGAAGACGATTTCGGGACCCAGTACTTC